These 27 T cell receptor beta chains came from one sample sequenced in a study of human T cells and chemical hapten exposure. This sample's time point: pre-sensitization, week 0. Treatment described: therapeutic diphenylcyclopropenone sensitization with weekly scalp DPC. TCRdb ran MiXCR on the RACE reads and lists one entry per CDR3 protein. The sample has about 260,000 distinct CDR3 sequences; about 9% are singletons. The source was whole blood, collected in connection with sensitization to the hapten diphenylcyclopropenone (DPC). The receptors come from a woman in her thirties or forties with alopecia areata. Some clones in this sample may be carry-over from other donors' samples.

This chain connects TRBV19 to TRBJ2-2; no firm D call. The CDR3 extends over 14 amino acids. Trimming shortened V by 10 bases and J by 0 bases, and 12 bases separated the two germline ends. Germline V gives CDR1 LNHDA, CDR2 SQIVND (reference sequence). In nucleotides, the CDR3 is TGTGCCACCTCGCCGCACCCGAACACCGGGGAGCTGTTTTTT. Residues: CATSPHPNTGELFF.

This clonotype was seen many times. The chain has TRBV7-9 and TRBJ2-7; D gene ambiguous. The germline CDR1 and CDR2 sequences are SEHNR and FQNEAQ (reference sequence). The CDR3 is 13 amino acids. With 2 bases removed from V and 2 bases from J, the gap between germline ends came to 7 bases. CDR3 residues: CASSLWLTYEQYF. CDR3 nucleotides: TGTGCCAGCAGCTTATGGTTGACCTACGAGCAGTACTTC.

The chain carries TRBV12-3 or TRBV12-4 and TRBJ2-1, with 8 bases matching TRBD2. The CDR3 consists of 15 residues. V was pared by 3 bases and J by 2 bases, with 3 bases of the junction left unmatched. In DNA, the CDR3 is TGTGCCAGCAGTTTGGAGACTAGCGCCTACAATGAGCAGTTCTTC. This translates into CASSLETSAYNEQFF.

About this clonotype itself: At one end, the junction sequence differs from germline, possibly due to a read error. This chain joins TRBV12-3 or TRBV12-4 and TRBJ2-1; D perhaps matches TRBD1 (6 bases). The CDR3 covers 11 residues. The CDR3 region has the DNA TGTGCCAGAAGTTTAGGACAGAGGCAGTTCTTC. Encoded protein: CARSLGQRQFF.

This clonotype has only a few counts. The gene calls are TRBV18 and TRBJ2-7; 11 positions match TRBD2. Germline V gives CDR1 KGHSH, CDR2 LQKENI. There are 14 residues in the CDR3. The trim removed 2 bases at V and 7 bases at J, leaving 4 bases unmatched. The CDR3 loop reads CASSPTSGSEEQYF. The CDR3 DNA sequence: TGTGCCAGCTCACCAACTAGCGGGAGCGAAGAGCAGTACTTC. The full variable domain, with the rest looked up from reference TRBV18 and TRBJ2-7, is NAGVMQNPRHLVRRRGQEARLRCSPMKGHSHVYWYRQLPEEGLKFMVYLQKENIIDESGMPKERFSAEFPKEGPSILRIQQVVRGDSAAYFCASSPTSGSEEQYFGPGTRLTVT.

This clonotype was counted only a few times. The rearrangement joins TRBV4-3 to TRBJ1-2, with D hard to call. V lost 3 bases, J lost 6 bases, and 14 bases lay in between. The CDR3 has 14 amino acids. Germline CDR1 and CDR2: LGHNA and YSLEER. Here the CDR3 DNA reads TGCGCCAGCAGCCAGGCTAGAGACGTTCATGGCTACACCTTC. Translating it yields CASSQARDVHGYTF.

In this sample, this clonotype turned up a few times. J is TRBJ2-3 and V is TRBV7-6; D uncertain. V lost 1 base and J 6 bases, leaving 17 bases between the germline ends. Germline values: CDR1 SGHVS, CDR2 FNYEAQ. The CDR3 consists of 16 residues. Here the CDR3 reads CASSLGGTRIGDTQYF. CDR3 nucleotides: TGTGCCAGCAGCTTAGGGGGTACCCGAATTGGTGATACGCAGTATTTT.

The chain recombines TRBV7-9 with TRBJ1-1, with D possibly being TRBD1 (5 bases). V was clipped by 5 bases and J by 1 base, with 11 bases between them. Per germline, CDR1 SEHNR and CDR2 FQNEAQ (reference sequence). This CDR3 is 14 amino acids long. The CDR3 bases are TGTGCCAGCAGCCGTGGGGGTTCGAACACTGAAGCTTTCTTT. Protein sequence: CASSRGGSNTEAFF.

This clonotype was seen many times. This chain connects TRBV7-9 to TRBJ2-5; the D is unclear. The germline gives CDR1 SEHNR, CDR2 FQNEAQ (reference sequence). Between the trimmed V and J ends, which lost 1 base and 2 bases, there was a span of 11 bases. The CDR3 has 15 residues. The CDR3 region has the DNA TGTGCCAGCAGCTTAGGGGCCCGGTCACAAGAGACCCAGTACTTC. Translating gives CASSLGARSQETQYF.

The chain recombines TRBV28 with TRBJ1-2; tentatively, D is TRBD1 (6 bases). The CDR3 covers 16 residues. V was trimmed by 3 bases and J by 4 bases, leaving 18 bases between them. Germline V gives CDR1 MDHEN, CDR2 SYDVKM. The CDR3: CASSLGPGQRFYGYTF. The CDR3 nucleotides read TGTGCCAGCAGTTTGGGACCGGGACAACGATTCTATGGCTACACCTTC.

This clonotype was observed many times. The rearrangement joins TRBV29-1 to TRBJ2-1, with 8 nucleotides matching TRBD2. V was clipped by 5 bases and J by 2 bases; unmatched bases: 5. The CDR3 is 14 amino acids. Germline CDR1 is SQVTM and CDR2 is ANQGSEA. CDR3 loop: CSVRGLGTYNEQFF. In DNA, the CDR3 is TGCAGCGTTAGGGGACTAGGAACCTACAATGAGCAGTTCTTC.

This clonotype was observed a few times. This rearrangement joins TRBV7-9 to TRBJ2-7; D perhaps matches TRBD1 (6 bases). The germline V gene encodes CDR1 SEHNR and CDR2 FQNEAQ (reference sequence). V lost 1 base and J 2 bases, leaving 9 bases between the germline ends. CDR3 length equals 14 residues. DNA for the CDR3: TGTGCCAGCAGCTTAGGAGACAGGACCTACGAGCAGTACTTC. It encodes CASSLGDRTYEQYF.

The chain couples TRBV20-1 to TRBJ2-7; TRBD2 matches at 12 bases. Losses at the gene ends were 3 bases for V and 3 bases for J; bases not matched to a gene: 3. The CDR3 runs to 14 residues. Per the germline V gene, CDR1 is DFQATT and CDR2 is SNEGSKA (reference sequence). The CDR3, as DNA: TGCAGTGCTAGTGCACTAGCGGGAGGCTACGAGCAGTACTTC. This codes for CSASALAGGYEQYF.

This clonotype showed up just a few times. The V gene is TRBV12-3 or TRBV12-4, the J gene TRBJ1-2; D ambiguous. Trimming shortened V by 7 bases and J by 5 bases, and 8 bases separated the two germline ends. CDR3 length equals 11 residues. CDR3 nucleotide sequence: TGTGCCAGCACCCCAGGATATGGCTACACCTTC. Its translation is CASTPGYGYTF.

This clonotype turned up a few times. The J gene is TRBJ2-1, the V gene TRBV7-2; no clear D. This CDR3 has 15 amino acids. Germline lookup yields CDR1 SGHTA and CDR2 FQGNSA. The V end lost 0 bases, the J end lost 0 bases, and 6 bases lay between the germline ends. DNA of the CDR3: TGTGCCAGCAGCTTAGCCCGGTACTCCTACAATGAGCAGTTCTTC. The encoded protein is CASSLARYSYNEQFF.

This clonotype occurred many times. This chain joins TRBV4-3 and TRBJ1-4, with D unclear. The CDR3 extends over 16 amino acids. Between the trimmed V and J ends, which lost 0 bases and 4 bases, there was a span of 12 bases. Germline V gene data show CDR1 as LGHNA and CDR2 as YSLEER. CDR3 protein: CASSQEVGSLNEKLFF. CDR3 DNA: TGCGCCAGCAGCCAAGAAGTGGGCAGTCTTAATGAAAAACTGTTTTTT.

V gene TRBV12-3 or TRBV12-4 combines with J gene TRBJ2-5; 10 bases are shared with TRBD1. This CDR3 is built from 17 residues. V was pared by 1 base and J by 2 bases, with 7 bases of the junction left unmatched. CDR3 sequence reads: CASSLVMGQGPQETQYF. DNA for the CDR3: TGTGCCAGCAGTTTAGTCATGGGACAGGGGCCTCAAGAGACCCAGTACTTC.

This clonotype was detected only a few times. V gene TRBV3-1 combines with J gene TRBJ1-2; a possible D gene is TRBD1 (6 bases). Between the trimmed V and J ends, which lost 2 bases and 7 bases, there was a span of 8 bases. Germline CDR1 reads LGHDT; CDR2 reads YNNKEL (reference sequence). This CDR3 has 12 residues. CDR3 DNA sequence: TGTGCCAGCAGCCAAAGGGGGATTGGCTACACCTTC. Amino acid sequence: CASSQRGIGYTF. The full variable domain, rest sourced from reference TRBV3-1 and TRBJ1-2, is DTAVSQTPKYLVTQMGNDKSIKCEQNLGHDTMYWYKQDSKKFLKIMFSYNNKELIINETVPNRFSPKSPDKAHLNLHINSLELGDSAVYFCASSQRGIGYTFGSGTRLTVV.

This clonotype appeared a few times. The chain uses TRBV28 and TRBJ2-7; D uncertain. The CDR3 runs 15 residues. V lost 6 bases and J lost 9, with 24 bases in between. From germline, CDR1 is MDHEN and CDR2 SYDVKM. DNA for the CDR3: TGTGCCAGCAGACCCCATTTGGGCGGCGGTTCAGCGCAGTACTTC. Encoded protein: CASRPHLGGGSAQYF.

V usage is TRBV7-2 and J usage is TRBJ1-5; TRBD1 matches at 8 bases. The CDR3 is 13 amino acids. The ends lost 6 bases at V and 5 bases at J; junction bases unmatched: 3. From germline, CDR1 is SGHTA and CDR2 FQGNSA. The CDR3 region has the DNA TGTGCCAGCAGAAAGGACAGGGATCAGCCCCAGCATTTT. Amino acid sequence: CASRKDRDQPQHF.

This clonotype was recorded at least ten times. The chain uses TRBV6-2 or TRBV6-3 and TRBJ2-2; 7 nucleotides agree with TRBD1. Losses at the gene ends were 2 bases for V and 3 bases for J; bases not matched to a gene: 9. Looked up from germline, CDR1 is MNHEY and CDR2 is SVGEGT. The CDR3 has 17 amino acids. Here the CDR3 DNA reads TGTGCCAGCAGTTACCCCCGGGACAGACAGTACACCGGGGAGCTGTTTTTT. This codes for CASSYPRDRQYTGELFF.

This clonotype has only a few counts. This chain joins TRBV10-3 and TRBJ2-3; 9 bases line up with TRBD2. With V trimmed by 3 bases and J by 3 bases, 7 bases remained unmatched. CDR1 is ENHRY and CDR2 is SYGVKD in the germline V gene. This CDR3 is 16 amino acids long. The DNA of the CDR3 is TGTGCCATCAGTGACGCTAGCGGGATCTTAACAGATACGCAGTATTTT. It codes for CAISDASGILTDTQYF.

The rearrangement joins TRBV7-2 to TRBJ2-7; D may be TRBD2 (6 bases). This CDR3 has 14 amino acids. Trimming took off 1 base at V and 6 bases at J, with 13 bases between the two ends. Germline lookup yields CDR1 SGHTA and CDR2 FQGNSA. The CDR3 is CASSLGSRTTEQYF. Written as DNA, the CDR3 is TGTGCCAGCAGCTTAGGATCCCGGACTACCGAGCAGTACTTC.

There are many counts of this clonotype. V usage is TRBV28 and J usage is TRBJ1-1, with 7 nucleotides matching TRBD1. The CDR3 extends over 12 amino acids. The V gene end was trimmed by 6 bases and the J gene end by 4 bases; junction bases not matched to a gene: 2. Germline-derived CDR1 and CDR2 are MDHEN and SYDVKM. The CDR3, as DNA: TGTGCCAGCAGGCCAGGGGGCACTGAAGCTTTCTTT. It specifies CASRPGGTEAFF.

This clonotype was picked up a small number of times. This rearrangement joins TRBV6-2 or TRBV6-3 to TRBJ2-3; 7 bases are a match to TRBD2. Germline CDR1 is MNHEY and CDR2 is SVGEGT. This CDR3 is 14 amino acids long. V lost 6 bases and J lost 3; bases outside the gene matches: 6. Written as DNA, the CDR3 is TGTGCCAGCAGCCGTGGGACTAATACAGATACGCAGTATTTT. It is translated as CASSRGTNTDTQYF.

The chain couples TRBV7-3 to TRBJ2-5; D perhaps matches TRBD2 (6 bases). The germline V and J ends were trimmed by 0 bases and 2 bases, with 13 bases remaining between them. The CDR3 is 16 amino acids. The germline CDR1 and CDR2 sequences are SGHTA and FQGTGA. The CDR3 nucleotides read TGTGCCAGCAGCTTAACTAGCGGTCAAAAGCAAGAGACCCAGTACTTC. This sequence encodes CASSLTSGQKQETQYF.

In this sample, this clonotype turned up many times. The CDR3 nucleotides are TGCGCCAGCAGGGGCATCGGGACTAGCGATGAGCAGTTCTTC. Encoded protein: CASRGIGTSDEQFF. This chain connects TRBV5-1 to TRBJ2-1; 10 nucleotides match TRBD2. The germline gives CDR1 SGHRS, CDR2 YFSETQ. The length of the CDR3 is 14 residues. J lost 8 bases, V lost 5 bases, and 7 bases had no gene match. Based on the CDR3 plus reference TRBV5-1 and TRBJ2-1, the full variable domain is KAGVTQTPRYLIKTRGQQVTLSCSPISGHRSVSWYQQTPGQGLQFLFEYFSETQRNKGNFPGRFSGRQFSNSRSEMNVSTLELGDSALYLCASRGIGTSDEQFFGPGTRLTVL.